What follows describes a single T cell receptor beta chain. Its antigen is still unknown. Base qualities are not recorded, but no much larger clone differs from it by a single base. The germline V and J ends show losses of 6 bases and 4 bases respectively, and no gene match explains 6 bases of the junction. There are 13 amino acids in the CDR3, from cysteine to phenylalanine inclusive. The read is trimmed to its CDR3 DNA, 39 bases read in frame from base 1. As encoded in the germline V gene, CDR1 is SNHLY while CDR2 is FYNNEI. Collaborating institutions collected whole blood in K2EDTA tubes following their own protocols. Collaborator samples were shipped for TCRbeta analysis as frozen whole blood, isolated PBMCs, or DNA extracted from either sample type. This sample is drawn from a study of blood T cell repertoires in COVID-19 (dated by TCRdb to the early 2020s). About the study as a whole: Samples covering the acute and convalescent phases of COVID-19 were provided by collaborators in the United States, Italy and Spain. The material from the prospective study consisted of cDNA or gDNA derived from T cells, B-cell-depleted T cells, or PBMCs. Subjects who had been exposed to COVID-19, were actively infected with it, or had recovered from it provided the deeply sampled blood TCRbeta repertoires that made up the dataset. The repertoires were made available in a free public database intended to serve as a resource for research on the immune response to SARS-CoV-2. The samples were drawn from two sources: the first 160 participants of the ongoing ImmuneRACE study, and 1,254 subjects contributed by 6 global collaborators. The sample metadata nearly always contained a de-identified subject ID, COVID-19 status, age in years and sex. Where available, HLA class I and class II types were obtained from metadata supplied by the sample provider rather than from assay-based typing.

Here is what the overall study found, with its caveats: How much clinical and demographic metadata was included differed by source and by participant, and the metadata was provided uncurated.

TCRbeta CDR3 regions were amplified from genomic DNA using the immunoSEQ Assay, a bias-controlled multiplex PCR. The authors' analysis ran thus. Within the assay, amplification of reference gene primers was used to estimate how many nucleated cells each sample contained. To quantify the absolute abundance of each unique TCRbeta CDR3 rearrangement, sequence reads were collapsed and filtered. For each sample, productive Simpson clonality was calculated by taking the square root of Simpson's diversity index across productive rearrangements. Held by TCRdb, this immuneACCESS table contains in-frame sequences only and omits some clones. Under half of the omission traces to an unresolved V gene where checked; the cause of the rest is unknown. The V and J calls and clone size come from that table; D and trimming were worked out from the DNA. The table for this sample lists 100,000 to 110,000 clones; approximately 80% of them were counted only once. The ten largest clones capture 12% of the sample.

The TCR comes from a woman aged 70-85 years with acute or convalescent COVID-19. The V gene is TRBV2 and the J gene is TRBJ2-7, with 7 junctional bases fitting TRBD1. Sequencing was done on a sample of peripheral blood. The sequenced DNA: TGTGCCAGCAGAGCCGGACAGGCATACGAGCAGTACTTC. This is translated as CASRAGQAYEQYF.